The 3 T cell receptor beta chains presented below share a single source sample, sequenced in a study of shared clonotypes between healthy human individuals. CD8 cells classed as naive were CD45RO-negative and positively selected for CCR7, excluding terminally differentiated effector memory CD45RA+ cells. The table came from immunoSEQ multiplex PCR; TCRdb's copy has only in-frame clones and leaves some out. The sample lists approximately 2,000,000 clones, about 94% seen once, with approximately 1.6% in the top ten. Sample: naive CD8+ T cells from PBMCs. These receptors all stem from a man younger than 30 in good health. Some clones in this sample may be carry-over from other donors' samples.

The V and J genes are TRBV7-9 and TRBJ2-5, with 7 bases lining up with TRBD1. Germline assignment: CDR1 SEHNR and CDR2 FQNEAQ (reference sequence). This CDR3 has 16 amino acids. Unmatched junction bases numbered 9, after V lost 5 bases and J lost 0 bases. The CDR3 region is CASSPTGTEYQETQYF. DNA for the CDR3: TGTGCCAGCAGCCCGACAGGGACAGAGTACCAAGAGACCCAGTACTTC. Based on the CDR3 plus reference TRBV7-9 and TRBJ2-5, the full variable domain is DTGVSQNPRHKITKRGQNVTFRCDPISEHNRLYWYRQTLGQGPEFLTYFQNEAQLEKSRLLSDRFSAERPKGSFSTLEIQRTEQGDSAMYLCASSPTGTEYQETQYFGPGTRLLVL.

This clone has a single count. The chain couples TRBV7-6 to TRBJ2-2; 9 bases agree with TRBD2. The CDR3 loop spans 16 amino acids. CDR1 is SGHVS and CDR2 is FNYEAQ in the germline V gene. V shed 2 bases, J shed 4 bases, and the junction held 5 bases outside the gene matches. The CDR3 here is CASSLIVAGVTGELFF. CDR3 sequence (DNA): TGTGCCAGCAGCTTAATTGTAGCGGGAGTCACCGGGGAGCTGTTTTTT.

This chain joins TRBV29-1 and TRBJ2-7; no clear D. CDR3 length: 12 amino acids. The V gene's germline CDR1 is SQVTM and CDR2 ANQGSEA. The V and J ends lost 4 bases and 2 bases respectively, with 9 bases between them. CDR3 DNA: TGCAGCGTTGCCCACCGAACCTACGAGCAGTACTTC. This sequence encodes CSVAHRTYEQYF.